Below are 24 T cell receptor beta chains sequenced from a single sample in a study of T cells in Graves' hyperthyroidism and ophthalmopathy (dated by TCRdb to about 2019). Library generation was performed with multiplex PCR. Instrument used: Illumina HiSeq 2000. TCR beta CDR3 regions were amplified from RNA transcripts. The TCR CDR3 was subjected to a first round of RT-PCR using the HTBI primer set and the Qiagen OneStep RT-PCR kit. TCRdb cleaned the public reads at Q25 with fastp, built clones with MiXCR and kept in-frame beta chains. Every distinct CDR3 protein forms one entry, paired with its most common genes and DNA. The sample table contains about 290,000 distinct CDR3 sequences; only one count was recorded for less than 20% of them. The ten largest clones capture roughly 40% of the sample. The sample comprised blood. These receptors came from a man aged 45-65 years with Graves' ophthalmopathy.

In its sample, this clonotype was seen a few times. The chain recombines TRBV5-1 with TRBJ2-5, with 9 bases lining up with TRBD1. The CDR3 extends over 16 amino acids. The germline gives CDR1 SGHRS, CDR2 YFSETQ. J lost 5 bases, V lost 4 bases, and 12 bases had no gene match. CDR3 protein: CASSQNPRDRVETQYF. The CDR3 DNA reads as TGCGCCAGCAGCCAAAATCCCCGGGACAGGGTTGAGACCCAGTACTTC.

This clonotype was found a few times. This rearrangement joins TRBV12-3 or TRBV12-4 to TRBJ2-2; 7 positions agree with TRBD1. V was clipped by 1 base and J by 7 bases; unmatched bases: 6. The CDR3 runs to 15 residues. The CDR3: CASSLGQGVIGELFF. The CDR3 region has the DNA TGTGCCAGCAGTTTAGGACAGGGCGTCATCGGGGAGCTGTTTTTT.

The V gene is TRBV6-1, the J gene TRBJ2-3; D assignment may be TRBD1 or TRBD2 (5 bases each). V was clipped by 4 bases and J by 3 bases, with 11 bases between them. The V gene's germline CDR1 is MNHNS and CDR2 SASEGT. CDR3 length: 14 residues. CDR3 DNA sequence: TGTGCCAGCAGTGGGGTGGGGGAAACAGATACGCAGTATTTT. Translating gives CASSGVGETDTQYF.

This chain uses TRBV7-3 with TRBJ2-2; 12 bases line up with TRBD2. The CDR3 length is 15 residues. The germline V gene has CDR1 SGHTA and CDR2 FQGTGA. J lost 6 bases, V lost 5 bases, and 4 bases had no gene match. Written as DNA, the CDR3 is TGTGCCAGCAGCCCGGGACTAGCGGGCCCCGGGGAGCTGTTTTTT. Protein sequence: CASSPGLAGPGELFF. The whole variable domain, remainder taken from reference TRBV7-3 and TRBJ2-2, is GAGVSQTPSNKVTEKGKYVELRCDPISGHTALYWYRQSLGQGPEFLIYFQGTGAADDSGLPNDRFFAVRPEGSVSTLKIQRTERGDSAVYLCASSPGLAGPGELFFGEGSRLTVL.

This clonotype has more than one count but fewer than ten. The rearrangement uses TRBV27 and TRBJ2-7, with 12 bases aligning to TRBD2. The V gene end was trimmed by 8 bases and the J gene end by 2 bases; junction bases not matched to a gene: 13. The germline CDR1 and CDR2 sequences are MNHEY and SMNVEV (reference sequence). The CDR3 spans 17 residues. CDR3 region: CASGGLAGWEGPYEQYF. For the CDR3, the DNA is TGTGCCAGCGGTGGACTAGCGGGGTGGGAGGGTCCCTACGAGCAGTACTTC.

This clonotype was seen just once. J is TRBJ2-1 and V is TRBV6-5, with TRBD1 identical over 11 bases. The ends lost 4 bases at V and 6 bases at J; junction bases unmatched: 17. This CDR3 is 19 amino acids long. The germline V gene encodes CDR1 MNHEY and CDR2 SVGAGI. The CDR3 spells CASSFDRDRGLGRPNEQFF. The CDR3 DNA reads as TGTGCCAGCAGTTTCGACCGGGACAGGGGGTTAGGGAGGCCCAATGAGCAGTTCTTC.

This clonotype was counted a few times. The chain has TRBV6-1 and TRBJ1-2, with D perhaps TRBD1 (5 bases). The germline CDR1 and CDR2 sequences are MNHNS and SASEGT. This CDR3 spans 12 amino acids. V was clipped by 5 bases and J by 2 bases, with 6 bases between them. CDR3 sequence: CASSRDNYGYTF. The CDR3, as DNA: TGTGCCAGCAGTCGGGACAACTATGGCTACACCTTC.

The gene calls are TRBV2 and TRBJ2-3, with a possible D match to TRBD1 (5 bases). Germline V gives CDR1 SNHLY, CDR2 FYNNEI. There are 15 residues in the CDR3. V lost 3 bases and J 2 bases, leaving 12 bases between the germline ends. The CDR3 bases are TGTGCCAGCAGTGACCAGGGTCCTGCCACAGATACGCAGTATTTT. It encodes CASSDQGPATDTQYF.

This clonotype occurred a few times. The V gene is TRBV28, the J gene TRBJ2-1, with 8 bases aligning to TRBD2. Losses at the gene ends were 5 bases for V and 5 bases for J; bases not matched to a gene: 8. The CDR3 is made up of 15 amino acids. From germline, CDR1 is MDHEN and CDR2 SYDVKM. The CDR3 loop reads CASSDGGSGNNEQFF. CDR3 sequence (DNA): TGTGCCAGCAGTGACGGTGGTAGCGGGAACAATGAGCAGTTCTTC.

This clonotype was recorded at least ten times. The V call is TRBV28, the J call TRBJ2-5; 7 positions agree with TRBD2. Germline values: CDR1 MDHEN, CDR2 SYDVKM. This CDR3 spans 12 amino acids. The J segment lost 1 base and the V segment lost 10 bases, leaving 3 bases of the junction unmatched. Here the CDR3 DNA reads TGTGCCACCAAGCGGGGCCAAGAGACCCAGTACTTC. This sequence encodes CATKRGQETQYF.

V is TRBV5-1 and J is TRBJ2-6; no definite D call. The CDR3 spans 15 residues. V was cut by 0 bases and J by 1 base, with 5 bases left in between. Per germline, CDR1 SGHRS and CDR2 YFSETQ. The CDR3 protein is CASSLAESGANVLTF. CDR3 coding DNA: TGCGCCAGCAGCTTGGCAGAGTCTGGGGCCAACGTCCTGACTTTC.

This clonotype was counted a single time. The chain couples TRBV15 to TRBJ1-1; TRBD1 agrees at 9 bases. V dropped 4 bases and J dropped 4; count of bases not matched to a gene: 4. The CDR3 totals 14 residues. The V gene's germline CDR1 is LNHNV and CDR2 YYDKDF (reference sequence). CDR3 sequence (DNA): TGTGCCACCAGCAAGGACAGGGGCGGCACTGAAGCTTTCTTT. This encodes CATSKDRGGTEAFF.

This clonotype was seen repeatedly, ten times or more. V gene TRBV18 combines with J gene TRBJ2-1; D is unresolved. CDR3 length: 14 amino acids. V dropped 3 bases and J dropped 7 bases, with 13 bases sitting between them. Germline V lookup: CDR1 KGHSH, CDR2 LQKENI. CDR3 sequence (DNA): TGTGCCAGCTCACCGGCGAAGAGCACTAATGAGCAGTTCTTC. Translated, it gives CASSPAKSTNEQFF.

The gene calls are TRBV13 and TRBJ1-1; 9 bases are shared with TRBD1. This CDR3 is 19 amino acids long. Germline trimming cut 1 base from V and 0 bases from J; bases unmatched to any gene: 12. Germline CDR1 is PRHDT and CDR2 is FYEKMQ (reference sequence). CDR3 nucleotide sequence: TGTGCCAGCAGCTTAGCCCTTTCCGGGACAGGGAACATGAACACTGAAGCTTTCTTT. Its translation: CASSLALSGTGNMNTEAFF.

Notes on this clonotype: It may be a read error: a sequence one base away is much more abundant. In DNA, the CDR3 is TGCAGTGCTGGTCCCCCATCCACAGATACGCAGTATTTT. This codes for CSAGPPSTDTQYF. V is TRBV20-1 and J is TRBJ2-3, with D uncertain. The CDR3 has 13 amino acids. Looked up from germline, CDR1 is DFQATT and CDR2 is SNEGSKA (reference sequence). V was shortened by 5 bases and J by 2 bases, with 11 bases between the two germline ends.

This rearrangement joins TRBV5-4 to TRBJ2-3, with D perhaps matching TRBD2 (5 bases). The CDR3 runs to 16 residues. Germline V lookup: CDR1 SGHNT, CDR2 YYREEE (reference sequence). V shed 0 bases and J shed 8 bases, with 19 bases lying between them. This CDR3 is CASSLGLEGPKRTQYF. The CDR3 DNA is TGTGCCAGCAGCTTGGGCCTAGAGGGCCCTAAGCGTACGCAGTATTTT. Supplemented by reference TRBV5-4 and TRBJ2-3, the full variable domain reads ETGVTQSPTHLIKTRGQQVTLRCSSQSGHNTVSWYQQALGQGPQFIFQYYREEENGRGNFPPRFSGLQFPNYSSELNVNALELDDSALYLCASSLGLEGPKRTQYFGPGTRLTVL.

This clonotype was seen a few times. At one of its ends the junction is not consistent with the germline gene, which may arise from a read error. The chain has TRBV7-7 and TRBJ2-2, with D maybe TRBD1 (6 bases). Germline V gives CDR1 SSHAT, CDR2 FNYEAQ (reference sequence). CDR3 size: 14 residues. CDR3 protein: CASSFLTGTGELFF. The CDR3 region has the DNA TGTGCTAGCAGCTTCTTAACAGGGACCGGGGAGCTGTTTTTT. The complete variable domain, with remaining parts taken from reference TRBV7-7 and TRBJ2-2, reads GAGVSQSPRYKVTKRGQDVTLRCDPISSHATLYWYQQALGQGPEFLTYFNYEAQPDKSGLPSDRFSAERPEGSISTLTIQRTEQRDSAMYRCASSFLTGTGELFFGEGSRLTVL.

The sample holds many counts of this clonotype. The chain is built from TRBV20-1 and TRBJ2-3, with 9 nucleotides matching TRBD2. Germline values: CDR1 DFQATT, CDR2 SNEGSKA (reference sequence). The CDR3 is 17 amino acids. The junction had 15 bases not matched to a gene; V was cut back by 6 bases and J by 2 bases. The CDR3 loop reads CSAPLEWTSAYTDTQYF. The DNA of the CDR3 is TGCAGTGCCCCGTTGGAATGGACTAGCGCTTACACAGATACGCAGTATTTT.

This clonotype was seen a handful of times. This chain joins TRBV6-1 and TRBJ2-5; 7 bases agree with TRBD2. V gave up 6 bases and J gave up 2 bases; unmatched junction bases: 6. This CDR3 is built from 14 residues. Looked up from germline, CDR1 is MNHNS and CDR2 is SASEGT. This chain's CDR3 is CASRKGREQETQYF. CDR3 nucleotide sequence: TGTGCCAGCAGGAAGGGGAGGGAGCAAGAGACCCAGTACTTC.

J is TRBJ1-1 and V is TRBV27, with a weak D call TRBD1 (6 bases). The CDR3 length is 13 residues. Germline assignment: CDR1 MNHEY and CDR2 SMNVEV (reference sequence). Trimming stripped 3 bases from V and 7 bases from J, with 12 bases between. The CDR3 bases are TGTGCCAGCAGTTTTCAGGAGACAGGTGAAGCTTTCTTT. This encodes CASSFQETGEAFF.

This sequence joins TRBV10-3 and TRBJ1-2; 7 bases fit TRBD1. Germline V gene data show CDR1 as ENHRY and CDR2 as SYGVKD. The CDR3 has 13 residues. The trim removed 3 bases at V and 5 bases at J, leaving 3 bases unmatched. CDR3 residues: CAISDGTEYGYTF. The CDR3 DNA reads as TGTGCCATCAGTGACGGGACAGAATATGGCTACACCTTC.

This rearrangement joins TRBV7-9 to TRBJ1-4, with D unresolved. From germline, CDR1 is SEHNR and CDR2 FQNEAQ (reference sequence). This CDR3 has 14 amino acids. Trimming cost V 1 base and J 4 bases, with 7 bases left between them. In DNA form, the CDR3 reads TGTGCCAGCAGCTTAGGGGGTAATAATGAAAAACTGTTTTTT. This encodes CASSLGGNNEKLFF.

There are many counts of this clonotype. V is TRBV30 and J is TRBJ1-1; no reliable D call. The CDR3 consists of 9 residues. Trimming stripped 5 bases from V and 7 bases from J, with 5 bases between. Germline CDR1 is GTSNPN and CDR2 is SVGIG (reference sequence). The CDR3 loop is CAWGIEAFF. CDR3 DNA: TGTGCCTGGGGCATTGAAGCTTTCTTT.

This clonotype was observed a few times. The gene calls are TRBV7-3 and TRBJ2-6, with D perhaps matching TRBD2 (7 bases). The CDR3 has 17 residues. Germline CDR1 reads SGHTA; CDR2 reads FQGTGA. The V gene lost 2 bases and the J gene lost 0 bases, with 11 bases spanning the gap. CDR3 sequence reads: CASSLYRGGSGANVLTF. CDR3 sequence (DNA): TGTGCCAGCAGCTTATATAGGGGGGGCTCTGGGGCCAACGTCCTGACTTTC.